A single sample gave rise to the 2 T cell receptor beta chains below, sequenced in a study of T cell responses to AZD1222 COVID-19 vaccine. Assay used: immunoSEQ multiplex PCR; TCRdb lists only in-frame clones, some missing. The data show roughly 120,000 clones, roughly 87% seen once. Sequenced here: peripheral blood, sampled on day 0 of AZD1222 vaccination. These receptors were collected from an adult in good health.

The chain recombines TRBV7-2 with TRBJ2-2; 7 bases fit TRBD1. V trimming: 4 bases; J trimming: 4 bases; junction bases outside the gene matches: 3. Germline CDR1 SGHTA, CDR2 FQGNSA. The CDR3 sequence is 14 residues long. The CDR3 region is CASSSYRGTGELFF. Written as DNA, the CDR3 is TGTGCCAGCAGCTCTTACAGGGGCACCGGGGAGCTGTTTTTT. Variable domain in full (rest from reference TRBV7-2 and TRBJ2-2): GAGVSQSPSNKVTEKGKDVELRCDPISGHTALYWYRQSLGQGLEFLIYFQGNSAPDKSGLPSDRFSAERTGGSVSTLTIQRTQQEDSAVYLCASSSYRGTGELFFGEGSRLTVL.

The chain couples TRBV7-8 to TRBJ1-5; D is unresolved. Trimming stripped 3 bases from V and 2 bases from J, with 5 bases between. In germline, CDR1 is SGHVS, CDR2 FQNEAQ. The CDR3 totals 13 residues. The CDR3 sequence is CASSFSRNQPQHF. CDR3 sequence (DNA): TGTGCCAGCAGCTTCTCTCGCAATCAGCCCCAGCATTTT.